This T cell receptor (gamma chain) was captured by sequencing in a study of human gamma delta and Vdelta1 T cells. Concerning this clone: Its target is unknown.

The V gene's germline CDR1 is VENAVY and CDR2 YDSYNSRV. The CDR3 runs to 15 residues. The J segment lost 11 bases and the V segment lost 4 bases, leaving 16 bases of the junction unmatched. TCRdb repeated clone calling on the PCR reads with CATT. The table lists over 7,500 gamma-chain clones, less than 55% of them singletons. The sample consisted of Vdelta1 gamma-delta T cells from blood grown in culture (DOT cells). This TCR was sampled from a human donor in good health. The chain links TRGV8 to TRGJP1. The CDR3 DNA sequence: TGTGCCACCTGGGACCAAGTTTTAGACCGGTGGTTCAAGATATTT. Translating gives CATWDQVLDRWFKIF.